A selection of T cell receptor beta chains follows, all from one sample in a study of T cell changes during pregnancy in multiple sclerosis. Data came from immunoSEQ multiplex PCR; TCRdb stores just in-frame clones and leaves some out. The data show approximately 44,000 clones, about 90% seen once. Source: CD4+ T cells from peripheral blood mononuclear cells, taken before pregnancy. These receptor sequences come from a female donor with multiple sclerosis, enrolled in a pregnancy study. CDR3s include the opening cysteine and the closing phenylalanine or tryptophan. D genes are given only for firm matches. Clone sizes are given selectively: once, few, many, or a class where the clone is expanded.

TRBJ2-3,14,NA,TRBV5-1,NA,CATTGLNFPDTQYF,TGCGCCACGACGGGACTTAATTTTCCAGATACGCAGTATTTT
TRBJ2-7,15,NA,TRBV7-3,NA,CASSLISGSSYEQYF,TGTGCCAGCAGCTTAATTTCAGGGTCATCCTACGAGCAGTACTTC
TRBJ2-5,14,few,TRBV9,TRBD1,CASSVGTGQETQYF,TGTGCCAGCAGCGTAGGGACAGGCCAAGAGACCCAGTACTTC
TRBJ1-1,15,once,TRBV30,NA,CAWSGTGGRGTEAFF,TGTGCCTGGAGCGGTACGGGGGGCCGAGGGACTGAAGCTTTCTTT
TRBJ1-1,13,NA,TRBV5-6,NA,CASRRDRNTEAFF,TGTGCCAGCAGGCGTGACAGAAACACTGAAGCTTTCTTT
TRBJ2-4,14,NA,TRBV27,NA,CASSPDRTKNIQYF,TGTGCCAGCAGCCCTGACAGGACGAAAAACATTCAGTACTTC
TRBJ1-4,14,NA,TRBV6-6,TRBD1,CASSHGQGSEKLFF,TGTGCCAGCAGTCATGGACAGGGGAGCGAAAAACTGTTTTTT
TRBJ2-3,14,NA,TRBV7-3,NA,CASSLSSGTDTQYF,TGTGCCAGCAGCTTATCGAGCGGCACAGATACGCAGTATTTT
TRBJ2-2,16,NA,TRBV5-4,TRBD1,CASSKHRGTNTGELFF,TGTGCCAGCAGCAAGCACAGGGGGACGAACACCGGGGAGCTGTTTTTT
TRBJ1-2,14,NA,TRBV4-3,NA,CASSQTTGLYGYTF,TGCGCCAGCAGCCAAACGACAGGATTATATGGCTACACCTTC
TRBJ1-1,15,NA,TRBV6-6,TRBD1,CASSGQGAGDTEAFF,TGTGCCAGCAGTGGACAGGGGGCTGGAGACACTGAAGCTTTCTTT
TRBJ2-1,13,NA,TRBV10-3,TRBD1,CAIRVQGANEQFF,TGTGCCATCAGAGTGCAGGGGGCCAATGAGCAGTTCTTC
TRBJ2-5,17,NA,TRBV7-2,NA,CASSFGPPGGGQETQYF,TGTGCCAGCAGCTTTGGCCCCCCCGGAGGAGGGCAAGAGACCCAGTACTTC
TRBJ2-7,15,NA,TRBV7-2,TRBD1,CASRKPGTVAYEQYF,TGTGCCAGCAGAAAACCCGGGACAGTGGCTTACGAGCAGTACTTC
TRBJ2-4,17,NA,TRBV16,NA,CASSPEVTGPVKNIQYF,TGTGCCAGCAGCCCGGAAGTAACAGGGCCGGTCAAAAACATTCAGTACTTC
TRBJ2-5,17,NA,TRBV11-2,TRBD2,CASSLRSSGGTQETQYF,TGTGCCAGCAGCTTACGGAGTAGCGGGGGTACCCAAGAGACCCAGTACTTC
TRBJ1-4,15,NA,TRBV6-5,NA,CASSFRGQTNEKLFF,TGTGCCAGCAGTTTCAGGGGACAAACTAATGAAAAACTGTTTTTT
TRBJ1-1,11,NA,TRBV2,NA,CASRETGSTFF,TGTGCCAGCAGGGAGACAGGCTCAACTTTCTTT
TRBJ2-7,15,NA,TRBV5-1,NA,CASSFQGGANYEQYF,TGCGCCAGCAGCTTCCAGGGGGGCGCCAACTACGAGCAGTACTTC
TRBJ1-2,19,NA,TRBV19,TRBD1,CASSGTIRDRGYERYGYTF,TGTGCCAGTAGTGGGACGATCCGGGACAGGGGATATGAGCGGTATGGCTACACCTTC
TRBJ1-4,14,NA,TRBV7-2,NA,CASSTPGGSEKLFF,TGTGCCAGCAGCACCCCGGGGGGTAGTGAAAAACTGTTTTTT
TRBJ2-1,12,once,TRBV10-3,NA,CAIIDSYNEQFF,TGTGCCATCATCGACAGCTACAATGAGCAGTTCTTC
TRBJ2-3,16,NA,TRBV7-2,TRBD2,CASSFTASSGGYTQYF,TGTGCCAGCAGCTTTACAGCGTCTAGCGGGGGGTATACGCAGTATTTT
TRBJ1-2,15,NA,TRBV21-1,NA,CASSKGQGGDYGYTF,TGTGCCAGCAGCAAAGGGCAGGGAGGCGACTATGGCTACACCTTC
TRBJ1-1,15,NA,TRBV7-9,NA,CASSLAQHPNTEAFF,TGTGCCAGCAGCTTAGCGCAACATCCGAACACTGAAGCTTTCTTT
TRBJ2-3,15,NA,TRBV7-9,TRBD1,CASSRLGTGIDTQYF,TGTGCCAGCAGCCGGTTAGGGACAGGTATAGATACGCAGTATTTT
TRBJ1-2,14,NA,TRBV14,TRBD1,CASSNRGRSYGYTF,TGTGCCAGCAGCAACAGGGGGCGTAGTTATGGCTACACCTTC